This T cell receptor beta chain derives from a study of T cell responses to AZD1222 COVID-19 vaccine. As to this clone: The antigen remains undetermined.

This CDR3 spans 15 amino acids. The V end was cut by 6 bases, the J end by 0 bases, with 11 bases between. From germline, CDR1 is MNHNY and CDR2 SVGAGI (reference sequence). Some clones are missing from TCRdb's copy, which holds only in-frame ones; the method was immunoSEQ multiplex PCR. The table shows over 150,000 clones, with around 88% occurring only once. Regarding the study as a whole: The donors showed a predominance of white British ancestry and of females, with possible underestimation of clonal diversity. With two AZD1222 doses given, Spike-specific TCR breadth and depth both rose.

The chain combines TRBV6-6 with TRBJ2-2; D not certain. The sample was peripheral blood, taken on day 0 of AZD1222 vaccination. This sequence originates from an adult in good health. This CDR3 is CASRDEPANTGELFF. CDR3 in DNA: TGTGCCAGCAGGGACGAGCCGGCGAACACCGGGGAGCTGTTTTTT.